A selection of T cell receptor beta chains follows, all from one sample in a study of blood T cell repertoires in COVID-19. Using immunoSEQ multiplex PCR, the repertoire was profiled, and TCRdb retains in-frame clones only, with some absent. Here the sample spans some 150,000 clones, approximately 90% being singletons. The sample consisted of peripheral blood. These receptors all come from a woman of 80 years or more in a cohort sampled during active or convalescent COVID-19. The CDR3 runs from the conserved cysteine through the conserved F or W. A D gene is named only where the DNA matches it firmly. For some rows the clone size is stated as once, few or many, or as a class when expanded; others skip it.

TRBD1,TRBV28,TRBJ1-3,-,CASSFPQGAGNTIYF,TGTGCCAGCAGTTTCCCCCAGGGGGCTGGAAACACCATATATTTT
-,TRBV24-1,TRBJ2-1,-,CATSDLPSRSYNEQFF,TGTGCCACCAGTGACTTACCTTCGAGGTCCTACAATGAGCAGTTCTTC
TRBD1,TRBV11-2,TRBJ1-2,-,CASSTGDLEGYTF,TGTGCCAGCAGCACAGGGGACCTAGAGGGCTACACCTTC
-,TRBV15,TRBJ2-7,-,CATSRDKGGTYEQYF,TGTGCCACCAGCAGAGATAAAGGGGGTACCTACGAGCAGTACTTC
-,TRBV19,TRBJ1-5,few,CASRYNAGHQPQHF,TGTGCCAGTAGATACAACGCAGGGCATCAGCCCCAGCATTTT
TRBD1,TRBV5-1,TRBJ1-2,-,CASTSSGTGYRGYTF,TGCGCCAGCACCTCGTCGGGGACAGGGTATCGTGGCTACACCTTC
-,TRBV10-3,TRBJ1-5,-,CAISLTDSNQPQHF,TGTGCCATCAGCCTGACAGATAGCAATCAGCCCCAGCATTTT
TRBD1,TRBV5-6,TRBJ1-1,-,CASSFGPDRGNTEAFF,TGTGCCAGCAGCTTTGGCCCCGACAGGGGGAACACTGAAGCTTTCTTT
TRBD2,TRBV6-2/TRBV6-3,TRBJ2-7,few,CASSSRLAGFYEQYF,TGTGCCAGCAGCTCGAGACTAGCGGGCTTCTACGAGCAGTACTTC
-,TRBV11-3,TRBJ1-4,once,CASSFRAAPNEKLFF,TGTGCCAGCAGCTTCAGGGCAGCCCCTAATGAAAAACTGTTTTTT
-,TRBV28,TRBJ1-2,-,CASSFSLNYGYTF,TGTGCCAGCAGTTTTTCTTTAAACTATGGCTACACCTTC
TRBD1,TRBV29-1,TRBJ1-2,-,CSGLQGAGYGYTF,TGCAGCGGATTACAGGGGGCGGGCTATGGCTACACCTTC
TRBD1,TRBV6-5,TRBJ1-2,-,CASSSRDRGDYGYTF,TGTGCCAGCAGTTCCCGGGACAGGGGGGACTATGGCTACACCTTC
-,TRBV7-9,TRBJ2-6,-,CASRKVAGLSGANVLTF,TGTGCCAGCAGAAAAGTGGCGGGCCTCTCTGGGGCCAACGTCCTGACTTTC
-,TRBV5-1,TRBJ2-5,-,CASSPSGGQQETQYF,TGCGCCAGCAGCCCTTCCGGGGGACAGCAAGAGACCCAGTACTTC
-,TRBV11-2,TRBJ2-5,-,CASSLYPGETQYF,TGTGCCAGCAGCCTCTATCCGGGGGAGACCCAGTACTTC
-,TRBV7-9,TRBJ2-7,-,CASSLELGLASDEQYF,TGTGCCAGCAGCTTAGAACTGGGACTGGCGTCCGACGAGCAGTACTTC
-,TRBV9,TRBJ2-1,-,CASSVAPAGYNEQFF,TGTGCCAGCAGCGTAGCTCCGGCAGGGTACAATGAGCAGTTCTTC
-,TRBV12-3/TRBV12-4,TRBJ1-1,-,CASSPGVNTEAFF,TGTGCCAGCAGCCCAGGGGTAAACACTGAAGCTTTCTTT
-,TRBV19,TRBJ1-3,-,CASSGSVFSGNTIYF,TGTGCCAGTAGTGGGAGTGTGTTCTCTGGAAACACCATATATTTT
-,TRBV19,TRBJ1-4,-,CASSSPAGANEKLFF,TGTGCCAGTAGTTCTCCGGCAGGGGCTAATGAAAAACTGTTTTTT
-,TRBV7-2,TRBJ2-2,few,CASSHSLAYTGELFF,TGTGCCAGCAGCCATTCCTTAGCTTACACCGGGGAGCTGTTTTTT
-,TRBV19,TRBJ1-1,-,CASSIVGAGTEAFF,TGTGCCAGTAGTATAGTAGGGGCCGGGACTGAAGCTTTCTTT